The 21 T cell receptor beta chains given below trace back to one sample, sequenced in a study of blood T cell repertoires in COVID-19. Here immunoSEQ multiplex PCR was the method, and the copy in TCRdb shows in-frame clones only, minus some. The sample contains about 270,000 clones, about 82% of which appear only once. The sequencing sample was made of peripheral blood. The receptors were gathered from a woman aged 80 or older with COVID-19, enrolled during active disease.

The V gene is TRBV19, the J gene TRBJ1-3; D perhaps matches TRBD1 (5 bases). The V and J ends lost 7 bases and 0 bases respectively, with 7 bases between them. CDR3 length equals 13 residues. Germline V gene lookup returns CDR1 LNHDA and CDR2 SQIVND (reference sequence). CDR3 loop: CASKGDSGNTIYF. The CDR3 DNA is TGTGCCAGTAAAGGGGACTCTGGAAACACCATATATTTT.

The chain uses TRBV30 and TRBJ1-5, with 7 nucleotides matching TRBD1. Losses at the gene ends were 1 base for V and 0 bases for J; bases not matched to a gene: 6. CDR3 length: 16 amino acids. CDR1 and CDR2 (germline): GTSNPN, SVGIG (reference sequence). The CDR3 sequence: CAWSGDSILSNQPQHF. The CDR3 region has the DNA TGTGCCTGGAGTGGGGACAGTATCCTTAGCAATCAGCCCCAGCATTTT.

V gene TRBV9 combines with J gene TRBJ1-3, with D possibly being TRBD1 (6 bases). Deletions cut 0 bases from V and 3 bases from J, with 10 bases between. Germline V gene data show CDR1 as SGDLS and CDR2 as YYNGEE. This CDR3 comprises 15 residues. The CDR3 nucleotides are TGTGCCAGCAGCGTAGGGACAGCCCTTGGAAACACCATATATTTT. It translates to CASSVGTALGNTIYF.

The gene calls are TRBV14 and TRBJ1-4; the D gene is possibly TRBD1 (5 bases). V was pared by 4 bases and J by 3 bases, with 15 bases between. There are 16 residues in the CDR3. Germline-derived CDR1 and CDR2 are SGHDN and FVKESK. CDR3 nucleotide sequence: TGTGCCAGCAGCCCAGGGAACGGCAGGGCTAATGAAAAACTGTTTTTT. Amino acids: CASSPGNGRANEKLFF.

V is TRBV3-1 (or the pseudogene TRBV3-2) and J is TRBJ2-1; D unclear. Germline-derived CDR1 and CDR2 are LGHDT and YNNKEL (reference sequence). Trimming removed 0 bases from V and 0 bases from J, with 12 bases in between. This CDR3 has 17 residues. The CDR3 sequence: CASSQERNSFSYNEQFF. CDR3 in DNA: TGTGCCAGCAGCCAAGAACGGAACAGTTTCTCCTACAATGAGCAGTTCTTC.

As DNA, the CDR3 is TGTGCCATCAGTCTAGTATTTGAGGGGGCGGGTCGCGAGCAGTTCTTC. Protein sequence: CAISLVFEGAGREQFF. The V gene is TRBV10-3, the J gene TRBJ2-1, with 7 nucleotides matching TRBD1. With V trimmed by 5 bases and J by 10 bases, 17 bases remained unmatched. This CDR3 has 16 amino acids. Per the germline V gene, CDR1 is ENHRY and CDR2 is SYGVKD.

In this sample, this clone turned up once. The CDR3 nucleotides read TGTGCCAGCAAAACTTCCTCTGGAAACACCATATATTTT. This codes for CASKTSSGNTIYF. The chain has TRBV28 and TRBJ1-3; D uncertain. The CDR3 spans 13 residues. V lost 7 bases to trimming and J lost 0 bases, with 7 bases between them. The germline gives CDR1 MDHEN, CDR2 SYDVKM.

The gene calls are TRBV14 and TRBJ2-4; D may be TRBD2 (5 bases). From germline, CDR1 is SGHDN and CDR2 FVKESK. The V and J ends lost 4 bases and 10 bases respectively, with 14 bases between them. The CDR3 is 13 amino acids. This chain's CDR3 is CASSPSSTRIQYF. The CDR3 coding sequence is TGTGCCAGCAGCCCTTCGTCTACTAGGATTCAGTACTTC.

This clone showed up just once. The chain carries TRBV6-5 and TRBJ1-2; 7 bases line up with TRBD1. The length of the CDR3 is 15 residues. Trimming cost V 1 base and J 1 base; bases outside gene matches: 3. Germline V gene sequence: CDR1 MNHEY, CDR2 SVGAGI. In DNA, the CDR3 is TGTGCCAGCAGTTACTTCGGGACAGATAACTATGGCTACACCTTC. Its translation is CASSYFGTDNYGYTF.

The chain is built from TRBV30 and TRBJ1-4; no definite D call. Germline CDR1 GTSNPN, CDR2 SVGIG (reference sequence). The germline V and J ends were trimmed by 0 bases and 10 bases, with 12 bases remaining between them. The CDR3 is 13 residues long. The CDR3 here is CAWSVPGSGKLFF. The DNA of the CDR3 is TGTGCCTGGAGTGTACCAGGCAGTGGAAAACTGTTTTTT.

This chain connects TRBV3-1 (or the pseudogene TRBV3-2) to TRBJ2-1, with 11 bases fitting TRBD2. The CDR3 has 15 residues. CDR1 and CDR2 (germline): LGHDT, YNNKEL (reference sequence). V was clipped by 2 bases and J by 3 bases; unmatched bases: 0. The CDR3 loop is CASSQLAGGYNEQFF. The CDR3 coding sequence is TGTGCCAGCAGCCAACTAGCGGGGGGCTACAATGAGCAGTTCTTC.

V is TRBV7-3 and J is TRBJ2-1; 8 bases line up with TRBD2. Germline V gene sequence: CDR1 SGHTA, CDR2 FQGTGA. V was clipped by 6 bases and J by 7 bases; unmatched bases: 14. The CDR3 runs 16 residues. As DNA, the CDR3 is TGTGCCAGCAGTCTCAAGGGAGTAGCGGGGAGAAATGAGCAGTTCTTC. It specifies CASSLKGVAGRNEQFF.

The chain has TRBV7-8 and TRBJ1-4; D is undetermined. Trimming removed 5 bases from V and 4 bases from J, with 17 bases in between. Germline CDR1 reads SGHVS; CDR2 reads FQNEAQ. This CDR3 comprises 16 residues. The CDR3 region has the DNA TGTGCCAGCAGCCGGACGAGGCTTCGGTATAATGAAAAACTGTTTTTT. Translation gives CASSRTRLRYNEKLFF.

The chain carries TRBV25-1 and TRBJ2-7; tentative D call: TRBD1 (5 bases). V gave up 2 bases and J gave up 6 bases, with 8 bases separating them. Germline CDR1 MGHDK, CDR2 SYGVNS. This CDR3 contains 12 residues. As DNA, the CDR3 is TGTGCCAGCAGTGAACAGGGATTCGAGCAGTACTTC. Its protein product is CASSEQGFEQYF.

The chain combines TRBV18 with TRBJ1-5; D gene uncertain. The V end was cut by 5 bases, the J end by 4 bases, with 9 bases between. The CDR3 is 13 amino acids. Germline CDR1 and CDR2: KGHSH and LQKENI. The CDR3: CASSAGENQPQHF. In nucleotides, the CDR3 is TGTGCCAGCTCAGCCGGGGAGAATCAGCCCCAGCATTTT.

This rearrangement joins TRBV25-1 to TRBJ1-4; perhaps TRBD1 as D (6 bases). The CDR3 loop spans 14 amino acids. The V gene lost 4 bases and the J gene lost 8 bases, with 14 bases spanning the gap. Germline values: CDR1 MGHDK, CDR2 SYGVNS. CDR3 sequence reads: CASSVQGFNEKLFF. CDR3 bases: TGTGCCAGCAGTGTCCAGGGGTTTAACGAAAAACTGTTTTTT.

The sample holds a few counts of this clone. The chain combines TRBV19 with TRBJ2-6; maybe TRBD2 (5 bases). From germline, CDR1 is LNHDA and CDR2 SQIVND (reference sequence). The V end lost 5 bases, the J end lost 3 bases, and 17 bases lay between the germline ends. This CDR3 spans 17 amino acids. The CDR3 nucleotides are TGTGCCAGTAGTCCGGGGTCCGGGAAAGGTGGGGCCAACGTCCTGACTTTC. The encoded protein is CASSPGSGKGGANVLTF. Full variable domain (rest looked up from reference TRBV19 and TRBJ2-6): DGGITQSPKYLFRKEGQNVTLSCEQNLNHDAMYWYRQDPGQGLRLIYYSQIVNDFQKGDIAEGYSVSREKKESFPLTVTSAQKNPTAFYLCASSPGSGKGGANVLTFGAGSRLTVL.

The genes are TRBV7-2 and TRBJ1-5; 9 bases match TRBD1. Per germline, CDR1 SGHTA and CDR2 FQGNSA. The CDR3 is 16 amino acids. The V segment lost 5 bases and the J segment 5 bases; nucleotides outside the gene matches: 10. CDR3 sequence: CASSPGGGTGYQPQHF. The CDR3 region has the DNA TGTGCCAGCAGCCCAGGTGGGGGGACAGGGTATCAGCCCCAGCATTTT.

The V call is TRBV13, the J call TRBJ1-2, with 7 bases identical to TRBD1. The germline gives CDR1 PRHDT, CDR2 FYEKMQ (reference sequence). The CDR3 loop spans 16 amino acids. Trimming cost V 0 bases and J 1 base; bases outside gene matches: 5. In nucleotides, the CDR3 is TGTGCCAGCAGCTTAGGTGGGACAGCAAGTAACTATGGCTACACCTTC. As protein: CASSLGGTASNYGYTF.

The chain joins TRBV27 to TRBJ2-1, with D unclear. Per germline, CDR1 MNHEY and CDR2 SMNVEV (reference sequence). CDR3 length: 11 residues. V lost 6 bases and J lost 8, with 8 bases in between. CDR3 sequence: CASSGYDEQFF. DNA for the CDR3: TGTGCCAGCAGCGGTTACGATGAGCAGTTCTTC.

The chain combines TRBV5-6 with TRBJ2-1; 13 bases agree with TRBD2. The ends lost 6 bases at V and 4 bases at J; junction bases unmatched: 4. This CDR3 comprises 15 residues. Germline values: CDR1 SGHDT, CDR2 YYEEEE. CDR3 sequence (DNA): TGTGCCAGCACCCGGACTAGCGGGGGATACAATGAGCAGTTCTTC. This sequence encodes CASTRTSGGYNEQFF.